This record covers a single T cell receptor beta chain. Antigen unknown. These data come from a study of shared clonotypes between healthy human individuals. Study-wide results and caveats: Sequencing of the sorted subsets was shown by rarefaction to be incomplete despite large depth.

Replicate PCRs from sorted subsets contained roughly 220 ng DNA, which is 29,000 or so T cell genomes. Method: immunoSEQ multiplex PCR; TCRdb's copy keeps in-frame clones and lacks some. The repertoire holds some 1,600,000 clones, 95% to 99% seen once, with less than 0.55% in the top ten. Germline V gives CDR1 SGHAT, CDR2 FQNNGV. Trimming took off 0 bases at V and 2 bases at J, with 16 bases between the two ends. The length of the CDR3 is 17 residues. This rearrangement joins TRBV11-2 to TRBJ2-5, with D possibly TRBD1 on 6 matching bases. Input material: naive CD4+ T cells sorted from blood. Regarding subset: CD45RA+ positively selected. This receptor was identified in a man under 40 in good health. CDR3 region: CASSLDPRGQMQETQYF. The CDR3 region has the DNA TGTGCCAGCAGCTTAGATCCCCGCGGACAGATGCAAGAGACCCAGTACTTC.